This T cell receptor (beta chain) appears in the sequencing data of a study of cytomegalovirus exposure and HLA in healthy donors. J gave up 8 bases and V 3 bases, and 3 bases lay outside the gene matches. Germline V gene sequence: CDR1 SGHVS, CDR2 FQNEAQ. This CDR3 has 13 amino acids. 13 Jbeta primers and 60 Vbeta primers were used for the PCR. Clones were sequenced by immunoSEQ multiplex PCR, and TCRdb holds only the in-frame ones, with some missing. The data show more than 85,000 clones, 75% seen once. As concerns this clone: Its antigen is not identified.

Notes on the study in general: Likely technical artifact: a cluster of highly shared sequence variants.

The receptor comes from a male donor in good health and CMV-seropositive. Sequenced input: PBMCs. The rearrangement links TRBV7-8 to TRBJ2-1; 8 positions match TRBD1. CDR3: CASSLGQVHEQFF. The DNA for the CDR3 is TGTGCCAGCAGCTTGGGACAGGTCCATGAGCAGTTCTTC. The whole variable domain, filled in from reference TRBV7-8 and TRBJ2-1, reads GAGVSQSPRYKVAKRGQDVALRCDPISGHVSLFWYQQALGQGPEFLTYFQNEAQLDKSGLPSDRFFAERPEGSVSTLKIQRTQQEDSAVYLCASSLGQVHEQFFGPGTRLTVL.